The present T cell receptor (beta chain) was sequenced within a study of T cell responses to AZD1222 COVID-19 vaccine. The CDR3 consists of 13 residues. Germline lookup yields CDR1 SEHNR and CDR2 FQNEAQ (reference sequence). V was shortened by 9 bases and J by 1 base, with 10 bases between the two germline ends. Overall study findings and caveats: Baseline antibody screening turned up just a handful of seropositive AZD1222 recipients. The donors showed a predominance of white British ancestry and of females, with possible underestimation of clonal diversity.

On this clone itself: Its cognate antigen is unknown.

This table comes from immunoSEQ multiplex PCR, and its TCRdb copy is limited to in-frame clones, with some not included. The data show approximately 70,000 clones, 82% seen once. Sequencing was performed on peripheral blood, taken on day 0 of AZD1222 vaccination. The V gene is TRBV7-9, the J gene TRBJ1-3; D is ambiguous. The source of this sequence is an adult in good health. CDR3 nucleotides: TGTGCCAGGCAGGACTCTTCTGGAAACACCATATATTTT. Amino acid sequence: CARQDSSGNTIYF.